The clone carrying this T cell receptor (delta chain) turned up a few times. Its antigen is not identified. Sequences come from RNA converted to cDNA by reverse transcription. The CDR3 regions were amplified by multiplex PCR from V-gene primers to a constant-region primer. TCRdb re-processed the multiplex PCR reads via CATT. The table shows about 50,000 delta-chain clones, with around 16% occurring only once. These data belong to a study of Vδ1+ human thymocytes. Study outcomes and limitations: Thymic TRG and TRD repertoires appeared highly polyclonal.

V lost 3 bases to trimming and J lost 8 bases, with 29 bases between them. The CDR3 length is 17 residues. Looked up from germline, CDR1 is NSMFDY and CDR2 is ISSIKDK. Sequenced input: Vdelta1+ gamma-delta thymocytes from the thymus. Subset meaning: FACS-sorted CD3+ TCRalphabeta- TCRVdelta1+ TCRVdelta2- thymocytes. The TCR was taken from a girl younger than two who had congenital heart surgery. The chain recombines TRAV29/DV5 with TRDJ1; a possible D gene is TRDD3 (6 bases). The CDR3 DNA reads TGTGCAGCAATTCTTCTAGAGGGACCTTACTGGGCCTTAAAACTCATCTTT. As protein: CAAILLEGPYWALKLIF.